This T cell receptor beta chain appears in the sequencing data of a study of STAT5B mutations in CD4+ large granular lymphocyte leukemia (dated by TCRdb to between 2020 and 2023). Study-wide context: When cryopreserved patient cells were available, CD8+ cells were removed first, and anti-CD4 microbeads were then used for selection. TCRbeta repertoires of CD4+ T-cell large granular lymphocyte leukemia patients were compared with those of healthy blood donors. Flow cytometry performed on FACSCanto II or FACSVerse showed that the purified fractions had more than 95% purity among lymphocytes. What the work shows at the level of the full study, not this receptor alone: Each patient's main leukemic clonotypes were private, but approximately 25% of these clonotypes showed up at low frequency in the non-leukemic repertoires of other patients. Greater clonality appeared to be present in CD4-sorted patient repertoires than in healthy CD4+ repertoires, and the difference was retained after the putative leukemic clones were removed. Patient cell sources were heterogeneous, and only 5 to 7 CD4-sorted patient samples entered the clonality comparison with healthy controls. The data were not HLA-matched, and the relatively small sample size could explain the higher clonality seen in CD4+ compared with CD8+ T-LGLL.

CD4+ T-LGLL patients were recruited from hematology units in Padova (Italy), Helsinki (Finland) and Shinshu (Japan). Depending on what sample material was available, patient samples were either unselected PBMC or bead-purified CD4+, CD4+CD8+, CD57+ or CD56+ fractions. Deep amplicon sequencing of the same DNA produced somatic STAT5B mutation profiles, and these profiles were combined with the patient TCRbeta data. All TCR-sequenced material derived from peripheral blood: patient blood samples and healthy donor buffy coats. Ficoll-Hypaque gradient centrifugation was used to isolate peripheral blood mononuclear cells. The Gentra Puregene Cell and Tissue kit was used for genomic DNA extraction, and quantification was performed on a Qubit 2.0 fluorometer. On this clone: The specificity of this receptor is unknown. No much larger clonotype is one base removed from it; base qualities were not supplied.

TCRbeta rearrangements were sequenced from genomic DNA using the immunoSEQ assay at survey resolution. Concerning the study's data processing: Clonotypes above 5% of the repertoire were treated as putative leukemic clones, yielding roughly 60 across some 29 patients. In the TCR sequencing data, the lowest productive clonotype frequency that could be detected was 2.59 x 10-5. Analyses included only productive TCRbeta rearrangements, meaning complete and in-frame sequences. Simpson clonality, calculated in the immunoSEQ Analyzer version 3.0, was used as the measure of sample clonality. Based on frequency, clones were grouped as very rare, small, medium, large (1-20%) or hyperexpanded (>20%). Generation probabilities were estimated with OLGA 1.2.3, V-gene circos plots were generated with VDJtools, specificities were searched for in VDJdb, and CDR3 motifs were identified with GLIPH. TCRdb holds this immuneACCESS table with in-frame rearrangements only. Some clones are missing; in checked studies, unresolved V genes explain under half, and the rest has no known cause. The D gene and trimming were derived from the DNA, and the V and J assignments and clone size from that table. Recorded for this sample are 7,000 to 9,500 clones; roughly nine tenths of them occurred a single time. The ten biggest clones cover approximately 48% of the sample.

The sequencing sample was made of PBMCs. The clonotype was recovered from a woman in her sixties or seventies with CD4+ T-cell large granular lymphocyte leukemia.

In nucleotides, the sequence is TGTGCCAGCAGGCCAGCCCCCCCGGGAGGACCCTACGAGCAGTACTTC. This yields the protein CASRPAPPGGPYEQYF. The V and J genes are TRBV6-6 and TRBJ2-7, with 7 central nucleotides matching TRBD2. There are 16 amino acids in the CDR3, from cysteine to phenylalanine inclusive. CDR3 DNA is the only sequence kept; it has 48 bases, read in frame from the first base. Trimmed from V: 6 bases; trimmed from J: 2 bases; junction bases lacking a gene match: 13. The germline V gene (reference sequence) sets CDR1 to MNHNY and CDR2 to SVGAGI.